This is a list of T cell receptor beta chains from one sample in a study of OX40 agonist ivuxolimab in advanced cancers. TCRdb keeps only in-frame clones here, not all; method: immunoSEQ multiplex PCR. Of more than 50,000 clones in the sample, roughly nine tenths are singletons; the top ten hold 0.3% to 0.35%. The source was CD4+ or CD8+ T cells sorted from blood, collected in a trial of the OX40 agonist ivuxolimab. Receptors were obtained from an adult with an advanced solid tumor such as melanoma, head and neck, liver or kidney cancer. The CDR3 runs from the conserved cysteine through the conserved F or W. A D gene is named only where the DNA matches it firmly. Some rows mark clone size as missing; the rest say once, few, many or name a class of expanded clone.

V	D	J	size	CDR3	DNA
TRBV25-1	TRBD1	TRBJ2-2	.	CASSEETGGVGTGELFF	TGTGCCAGCAGTGAAGAGACAGGGGGAGTGGGCACCGGGGAGCTGTTTTTT
TRBV19	.	TRBJ1-2	few	CASSIAAGGYTF	TGTGCCAGTAGTATTGCTGCCGGCGGCTACACCTTC
TRBV5-1	TRBD2	TRBJ2-3	.	CASSRLADTDTQYF	TGCGCCAGCAGCCGGCTAGCGGACACAGATACGCAGTATTTT
TRBV5-1	.	TRBJ2-1	.	CASSLENEQFF	TGCGCCAGCAGCTTAGAAAATGAGCAGTTCTTC
TRBV2	.	TRBJ2-1	.	CASSEPPFGGYNEQFF	TGTGCCAGCAGTGAGCCCCCTTTCGGCGGGTACAATGAGCAGTTCTTC
TRBV5-4	.	TRBJ2-7	.	CASSLGLVSFGDEQYF	TGTGCCAGCAGCTTGGGACTAGTGTCATTCGGTGACGAGCAGTACTTC
TRBV6-5	.	TRBJ1-5	once	CASRPQEYSNQPQHF	TGTGCCAGCAGACCACAGGAGTATAGCAATCAGCCCCAGCATTTT
TRBV5-1	.	TRBJ2-7	.	CASSLGAMGPYEQYF	TGCGCCAGCAGCTTGGGTGCGATGGGACCTTACGAGCAGTACTTC
TRBV9	.	TRBJ1-1	once	CASSVATAAGADTEAFF	TGTGCCAGCAGCGTAGCTACTGCCGCTGGGGCGGACACTGAAGCTTTCTTT
TRBV18	.	TRBJ1-1	.	CASSIHKGLHTEAFF	TGTGCCAGCTCAATACATAAAGGACTGCACACTGAAGCTTTCTTT
TRBV7-6	.	TRBJ2-7	.	CASSFSPYEQYF	TGTGCCAGCAGCTTCTCTCCCTACGAGCAGTACTTC
TRBV30	TRBD1	TRBJ1-3	.	CAWSGFGTALNTIYF	TGTGCCTGGAGTGGGTTCGGGACAGCTCTAAACACCATATATTTT
TRBV7-9	.	TRBJ1-6	.	CASSLNLMVAPLHF	TGTGCCAGCAGCTTAAATCTCATGGTAGCACCCCTCCACTTT
TRBV11-1	TRBD2	TRBJ2-3	.	CASSLPGGNTDTQYF	TGTGCCAGCAGCTTACCCGGGGGGAACACAGATACGCAGTATTTT
TRBV7-2	TRBD1	TRBJ2-3	few	CASSLFPRGPDTQYF	TGTGCCAGCAGCTTATTCCCTAGGGGGCCAGATACGCAGTATTTT
TRBV5-4	.	TRBJ2-5	.	CASRDNNGETQYF	TGTGCCAGCAGAGACAACAACGGAGAGACCCAGTACTTC
TRBV4-2	TRBD1	TRBJ2-7	.	CASSQPGTGSNEQYF	TGTGCCAGCAGCCAACCCGGGACAGGGTCCAACGAGCAGTACTTC
TRBV21-1	.	TRBJ1-1	few	CASSKVCF	TGTGCCAGCAGCAAAGTATGCTTT
TRBV5-6	.	TRBJ1-1	.	CASSWPGLQNTEAFF	TGTGCCAGCAGCTGGCCGGGACTGCAGAACACTGAAGCTTTCTTT
TRBV6-5	.	TRBJ1-2	.	CASSYWGESDYGYTF	TGTGCCAGCAGTTATTGGGGGGAATCCGACTATGGCTACACCTTC
TRBV19	.	TRBJ1-6	.	CASSISRLARGSPLHF	TGTGCCAGTAGTATAAGTCGCCTTGCTCGGGGTTCACCCCTCCACTTT
TRBV7-2	TRBD1	TRBJ1-5	.	CASSVSGTGAYSNQPQHF	TGTGCCAGCAGCGTATCGGGGACAGGGGCCTATAGCAATCAGCCCCAGCATTTT
TRBV7-7	.	TRBJ2-7	.	CASSFQGISYEQYF	TGTGCCAGCAGCTTCCAGGGGATTTCCTACGAGCAGTACTTC
TRBV11-2	.	TRBJ2-5	.	CASSSSRTQYF	TGTGCCAGCAGCTCCTCTAGAACCCAGTACTTC
TRBV7-2	TRBD1	TRBJ2-3	.	CASSPSTGGRTDTQYF	TGTGCCAGCAGCCCGTCGACAGGGGGCCGAACAGATACGCAGTATTTT
TRBV6-5	.	TRBJ2-1	.	CASSYYKVGYYDEQFF	TGTGCCAGCAGTTACTACAAGGTGGGCTACTACGATGAGCAGTTCTTC
TRBV11-2	.	TRBJ2-3	.	CASSSPLSGGLSTDTQYF	TGTGCCAGCAGCTCCCCTTTGTCCGGGGGACTTAGCACAGATACGCAGTATTTT
TRBV6-1	.	TRBJ1-5	.	CASSEPDHQPQHF	TGTGCCAGCAGTGAACCTGACCATCAGCCCCAGCATTTT
TRBV2	.	TRBJ2-5	.	CASSGVRVSQETQYF	TGTGCCAGCAGTGGGGTCAGAGTTTCCCAAGAGACCCAGTACTTC
TRBV5-4	.	TRBJ2-2	.	CASSLDMERSGELFF	TGTGCCAGCAGCTTAGACATGGAGCGGTCCGGGGAGCTGTTTTTT
TRBV7-9	.	TRBJ2-5	.	CASSLIGIFGQETQYF	.
TRBV27	.	TRBJ2-2	once	CASSTGVWTGELFF	TGTGCCAGCAGTACGGGGGTTTGGACCGGGGAGCTGTTTTTT
TRBV6-6	TRBD1	TRBJ2-1	.	CASSYKGQGYDEQFF	TGTGCCAGCAGTTACAAGGGACAGGGGTACGATGAGCAGTTCTTC
TRBV4-2	TRBD1	TRBJ2-7	.	CASSQGTPGQGRYEQYF	TGTGCCAGCAGCCAAGGGACTCCGGGACAGGGGCGGTACGAGCAGTACTTC
TRBV5-1	.	TRBJ2-7	.	CASSSASYEQYF	TGCGCCAGCAGCTCCGCCTCCTACGAGCAGTACTTC
TRBV12-5	TRBD1	TRBJ2-3	.	CASGTPTGQGSTDTQYF	TGTGCTAGTGGTACCCCCACGGGACAGGGTAGCACAGATACGCAGTATTTT
TRBV6-1	.	TRBJ2-1	.	CASSPPPPRDNEQFF	TGTGCCAGCAGTCCTCCTCCCCCTAGAGACAATGAGCAGTTCTTC
TRBV30	TRBD2	TRBJ2-1	.	CAWGGGYNEQFF	TGTGCCTGGGGCGGGGGTTACAATGAGCAGTTCTTC
TRBV5-8	.	TRBJ2-3	.	CASSIYRIPSTDTQYF	TGTGCCAGCAGCATTTACAGGATTCCTAGCACAGATACGCAGTATTTT
TRBV9	.	TRBJ1-4	.	CASSVEQNEKLFF	TGTGCCAGCAGCGTAGAACAGAATGAAAAACTGTTTTTT
TRBV2	.	TRBJ1-1	once	CATHGQGNTEAFF	TGTGCCACCCATGGTCAGGGGAACACTGAAGCTTTCTTT
TRBV18	TRBD2	TRBJ2-3	.	CASSPPGAGVRTDTQYF	TGTGCCAGCTCACCACCTGGGGCGGGGGTTCGCACAGATACGCAGTATTTT
TRBV7-6	.	TRBJ2-7	.	CASSPYEQYF	TGTGCCAGCAGCCCCTACGAGCAGTACTTC
TRBV11-3	.	TRBJ2-3	.	CASSLDCGRLTDTQYF	TGTGCCAGCAGCTTAGACTGCGGTAGACTCACAGATACGCAGTATTTT
TRBV5-1	.	TRBJ2-2	once	CASSFQGSNTGELFF	TGCGCCAGCAGCTTCCAGGGTAGTAACACCGGGGAGCTGTTTTTT
TRBV7-8	.	TRBJ1-2	.	CASSTWPALSYGYTF	TGTGCCAGCAGCACATGGCCAGCCCTTTCGTATGGCTACACCTTC